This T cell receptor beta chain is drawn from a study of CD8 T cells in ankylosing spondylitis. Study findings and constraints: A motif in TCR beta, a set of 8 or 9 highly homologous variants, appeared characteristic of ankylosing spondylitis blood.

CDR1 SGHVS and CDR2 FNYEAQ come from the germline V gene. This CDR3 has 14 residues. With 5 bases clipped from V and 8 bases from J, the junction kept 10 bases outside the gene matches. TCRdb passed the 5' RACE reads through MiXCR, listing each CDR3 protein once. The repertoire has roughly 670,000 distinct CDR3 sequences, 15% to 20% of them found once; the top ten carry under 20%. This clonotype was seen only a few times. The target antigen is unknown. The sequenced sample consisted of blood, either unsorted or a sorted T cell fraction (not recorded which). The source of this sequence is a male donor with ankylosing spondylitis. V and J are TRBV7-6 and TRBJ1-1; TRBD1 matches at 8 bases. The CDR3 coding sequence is TGTGCCAGCAGCATGACAGGGGTGTATTCCGAAGCTTTCTTT. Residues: CASSMTGVYSEAFF.